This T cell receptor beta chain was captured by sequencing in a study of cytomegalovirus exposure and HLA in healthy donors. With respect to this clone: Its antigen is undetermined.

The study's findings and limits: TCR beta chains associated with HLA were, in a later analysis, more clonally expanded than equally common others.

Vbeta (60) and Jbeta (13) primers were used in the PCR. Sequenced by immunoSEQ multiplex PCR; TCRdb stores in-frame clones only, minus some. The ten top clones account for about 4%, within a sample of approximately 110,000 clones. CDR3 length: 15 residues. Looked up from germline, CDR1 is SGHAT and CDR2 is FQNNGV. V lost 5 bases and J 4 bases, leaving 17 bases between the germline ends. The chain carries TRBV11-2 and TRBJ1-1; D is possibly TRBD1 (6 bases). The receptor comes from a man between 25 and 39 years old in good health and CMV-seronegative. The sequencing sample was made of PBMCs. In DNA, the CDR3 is TGTGCCAGCAGCCCCGTGCGGGGGCAAGGCACTGAAGCTTTCTTT. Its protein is CASSPVRGQGTEAFF.